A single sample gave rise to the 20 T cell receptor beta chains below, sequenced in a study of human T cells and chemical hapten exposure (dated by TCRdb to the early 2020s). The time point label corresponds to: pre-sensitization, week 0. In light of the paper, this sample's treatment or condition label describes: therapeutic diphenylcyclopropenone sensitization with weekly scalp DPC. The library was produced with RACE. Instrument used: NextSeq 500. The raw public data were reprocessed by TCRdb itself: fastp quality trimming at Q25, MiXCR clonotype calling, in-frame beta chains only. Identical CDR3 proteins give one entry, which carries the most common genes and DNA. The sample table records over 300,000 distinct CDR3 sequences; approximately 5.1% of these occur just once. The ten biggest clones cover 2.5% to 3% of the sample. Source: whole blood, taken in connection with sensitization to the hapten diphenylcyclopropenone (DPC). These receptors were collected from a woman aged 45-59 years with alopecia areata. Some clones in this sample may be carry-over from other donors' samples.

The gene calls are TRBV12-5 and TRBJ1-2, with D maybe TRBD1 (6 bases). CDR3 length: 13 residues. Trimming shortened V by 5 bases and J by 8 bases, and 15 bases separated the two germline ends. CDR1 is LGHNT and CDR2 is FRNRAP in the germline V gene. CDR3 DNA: TGTGCTAGTGGTGATGAGGACAGCTGGGGCTACACCTTC. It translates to CASGDEDSWGYTF.

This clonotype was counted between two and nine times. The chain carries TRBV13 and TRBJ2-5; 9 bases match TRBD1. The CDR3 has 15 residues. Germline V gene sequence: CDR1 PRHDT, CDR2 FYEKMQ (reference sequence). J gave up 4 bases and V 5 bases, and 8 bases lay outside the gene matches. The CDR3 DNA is TGTGCCAGCAGCGGCCGGGACAGGGTAGGAGAGACCCAGTACTTC. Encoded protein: CASSGRDRVGETQYF.

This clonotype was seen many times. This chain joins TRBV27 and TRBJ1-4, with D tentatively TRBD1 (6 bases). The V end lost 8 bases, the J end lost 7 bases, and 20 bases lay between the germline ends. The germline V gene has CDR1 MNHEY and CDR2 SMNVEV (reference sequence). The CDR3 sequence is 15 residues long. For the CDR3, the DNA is TGTGCCAGCCGCTCCGCCCAGGGGCGGGGTGAAAAACTGTTTTTT. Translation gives CASRSAQGRGEKLFF.

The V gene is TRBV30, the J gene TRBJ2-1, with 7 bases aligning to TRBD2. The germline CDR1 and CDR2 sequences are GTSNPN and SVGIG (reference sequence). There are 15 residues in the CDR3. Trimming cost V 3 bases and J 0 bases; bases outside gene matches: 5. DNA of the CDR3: TGTGCCTGGAGGGCTAGCGGCCTCTCCTACAATGAGCAGTTCTTC. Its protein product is CAWRASGLSYNEQFF.

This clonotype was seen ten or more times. The CDR3 region is CAWSPPVKTEQYF. In DNA, the CDR3 is TGTGCCTGGAGCCCCCCGGTGAAAACCGAGCAGTACTTC. V is TRBV30 and J is TRBJ2-7; no reliable D call. Germline loops: CDR1 GTSNPN, CDR2 SVGIG (reference sequence). The germline V and J ends were trimmed by 3 bases and 6 bases, with 15 bases remaining between them. The CDR3 extends over 13 amino acids.

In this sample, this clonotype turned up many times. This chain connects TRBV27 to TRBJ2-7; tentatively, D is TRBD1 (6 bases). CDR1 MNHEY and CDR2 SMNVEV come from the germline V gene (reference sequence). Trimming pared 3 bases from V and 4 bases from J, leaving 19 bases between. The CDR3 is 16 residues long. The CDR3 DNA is TGTGCCAGCAGTTTTTTAACCGGGACATCAATTTACGAGCAGTACTTC. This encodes CASSFLTGTSIYEQYF.

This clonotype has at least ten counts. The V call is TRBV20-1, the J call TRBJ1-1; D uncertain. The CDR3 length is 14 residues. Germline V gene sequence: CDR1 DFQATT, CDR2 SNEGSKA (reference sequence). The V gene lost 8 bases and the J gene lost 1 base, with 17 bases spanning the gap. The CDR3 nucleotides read TGCAGTTCCCGATCAGCGGGTCCGAACACTGAAGCTTTCTTT. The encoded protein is CSSRSAGPNTEAFF.

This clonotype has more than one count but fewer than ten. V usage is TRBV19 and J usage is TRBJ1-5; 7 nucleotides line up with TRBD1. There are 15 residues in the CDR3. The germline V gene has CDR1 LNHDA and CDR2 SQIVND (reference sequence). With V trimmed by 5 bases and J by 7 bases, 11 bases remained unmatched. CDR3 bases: TGTGCCAGTAGTCCCCGTGGAAGGGGGCGGCAGCCCCAGCATTTT. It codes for CASSPRGRGRQPQHF. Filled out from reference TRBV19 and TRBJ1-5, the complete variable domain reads DGGITQSPKYLFRKEGQNVTLSCEQNLNHDAMYWYRQDPGQGLRLIYYSQIVNDFQKGDIAEGYSVSREKKESFPLTVTSAQKNPTAFYLCASSPRGRGRQPQHFGDGTRLSIL.

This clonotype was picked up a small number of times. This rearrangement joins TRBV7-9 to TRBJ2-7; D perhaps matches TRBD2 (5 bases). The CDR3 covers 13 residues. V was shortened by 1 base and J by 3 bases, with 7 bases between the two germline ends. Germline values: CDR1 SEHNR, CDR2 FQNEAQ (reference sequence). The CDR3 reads CASSLVLDYEQYF. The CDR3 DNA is TGTGCCAGCAGCTTAGTACTAGACTACGAGCAGTACTTC.

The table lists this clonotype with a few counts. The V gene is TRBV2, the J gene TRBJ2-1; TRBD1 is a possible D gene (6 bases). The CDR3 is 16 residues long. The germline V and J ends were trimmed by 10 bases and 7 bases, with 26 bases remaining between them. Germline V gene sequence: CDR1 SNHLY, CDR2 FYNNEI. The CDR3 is CAIIQASSARGNEQFF. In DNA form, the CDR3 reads TGTGCCATTATCCAGGCGAGTTCAGCTAGGGGGAATGAGCAGTTCTTC.

CDR3 sequence reads: CASSQDPHGPPAGYGYTF. CDR3 bases: TGCGCCAGCAGCCAAGATCCCCACGGCCCTCCGGCAGGCTATGGCTACACCTTC. V is TRBV4-1 and J is TRBJ1-2, with unresolved D. The CDR3 loop spans 18 amino acids. Between the trimmed V and J ends, which lost 0 bases and 4 bases, there was a span of 21 bases. Germline-derived CDR1 and CDR2 are MGHRA and YSYEKL.

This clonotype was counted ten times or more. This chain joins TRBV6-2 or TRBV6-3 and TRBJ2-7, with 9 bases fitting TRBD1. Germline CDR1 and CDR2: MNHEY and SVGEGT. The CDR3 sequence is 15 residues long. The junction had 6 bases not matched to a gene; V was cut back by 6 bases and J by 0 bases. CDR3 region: CASSLTGGSSYEQYF. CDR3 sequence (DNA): TGTGCCAGCAGCCTAACAGGGGGCAGCTCCTACGAGCAGTACTTC.

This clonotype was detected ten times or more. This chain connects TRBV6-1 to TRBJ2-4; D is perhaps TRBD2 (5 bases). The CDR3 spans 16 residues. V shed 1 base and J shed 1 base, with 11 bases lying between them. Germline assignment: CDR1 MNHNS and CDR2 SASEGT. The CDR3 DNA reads TGTGCCAGCAGTGAAGGGACCCGAGGGGCCAAAAACATTCAGTACTTC. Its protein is CASSEGTRGAKNIQYF.

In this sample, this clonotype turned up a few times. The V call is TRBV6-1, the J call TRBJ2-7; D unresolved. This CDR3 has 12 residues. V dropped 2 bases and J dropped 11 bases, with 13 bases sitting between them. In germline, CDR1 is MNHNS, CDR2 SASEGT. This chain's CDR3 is CASSEIFPDKYF. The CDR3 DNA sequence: TGTGCCAGCAGTGAAATTTTCCCCGATAAGTACTTC.

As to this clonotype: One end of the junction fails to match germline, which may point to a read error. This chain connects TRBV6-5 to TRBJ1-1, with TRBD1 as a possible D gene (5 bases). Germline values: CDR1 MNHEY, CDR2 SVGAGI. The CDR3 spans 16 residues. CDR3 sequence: CASSQSGAHVKTEAFF. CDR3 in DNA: TGTGCCAGCAGCCAATCTGGGGCCCATGTGAAGACTGAAGCTTTCTTT.

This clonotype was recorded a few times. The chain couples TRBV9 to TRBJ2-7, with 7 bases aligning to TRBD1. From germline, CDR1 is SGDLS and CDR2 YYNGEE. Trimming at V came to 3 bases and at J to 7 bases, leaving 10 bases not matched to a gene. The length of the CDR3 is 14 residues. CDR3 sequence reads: CASSGQGGVREQYF. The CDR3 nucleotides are TGTGCCAGCAGCGGACAGGGTGGAGTACGGGAGCAGTACTTC.

The CDR3 spells CASSLGDRRNYGYTF. CDR3 in DNA: TGTGCCAGCAGCTTGGGGGACCGACGTAACTATGGCTACACCTTC. J is TRBJ1-2 and V is TRBV11-2; maybe TRBD1 (5 bases). Germline V lookup: CDR1 SGHAT, CDR2 FQNNGV. Trimming took off 3 bases at V and 1 base at J, with 12 bases between the two ends. CDR3 length: 15 amino acids.

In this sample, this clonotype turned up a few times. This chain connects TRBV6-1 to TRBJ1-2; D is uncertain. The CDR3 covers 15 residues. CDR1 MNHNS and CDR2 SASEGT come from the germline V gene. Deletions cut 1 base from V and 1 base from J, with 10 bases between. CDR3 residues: CASSEGSANNYGYTF. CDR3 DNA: TGTGCCAGCAGTGAAGGGTCGGCGAATAACTATGGCTACACCTTC.

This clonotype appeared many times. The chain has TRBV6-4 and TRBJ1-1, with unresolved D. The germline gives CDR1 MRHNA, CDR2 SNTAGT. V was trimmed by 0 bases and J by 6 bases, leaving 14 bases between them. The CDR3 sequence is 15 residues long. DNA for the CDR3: TGTGCCAGCAGTGACTCGTCGAACCCGGGTGCTGAAGCTTTCTTT. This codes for CASSDSSNPGAEAFF.

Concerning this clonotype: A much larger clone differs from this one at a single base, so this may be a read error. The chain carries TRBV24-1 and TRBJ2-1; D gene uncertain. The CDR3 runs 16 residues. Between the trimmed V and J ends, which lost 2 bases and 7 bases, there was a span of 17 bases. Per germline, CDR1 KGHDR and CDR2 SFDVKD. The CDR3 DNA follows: TGTGCCACCAGTGATTGGAGCGCGAAGGGTGGGAATGAGCAGTTCTTC. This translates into CATSDWSAKGGNEQFF.